The present T cell receptor (beta chain) was sequenced within a study of blood T cell repertoires in COVID-19. As for the study in general: PBMCs, B-cell-depleted T cells, or T cells were the source of the cDNA or gDNA that made up the material.

Per the authors' pipeline: Researchers report that nucleated cell counts were estimated from reference gene primer amplification. Data came from immunoSEQ multiplex PCR; TCRdb stores just in-frame clones and leaves some out. The D gene and trimming were derived from the DNA, and the V and J assignments and clone size from that table. The data show some 400,000 clones, nearly 90% seen once. Recruits, aged 18 to 89 years, lived in under 25 US areas. Categorization into cohorts depended on clinical history that participants reported. The sequencing sample was made of PBMCs or T cells enriched from blood (not recorded which). This TCR was recovered from a woman in her twenties or thirties who had recovered from COVID-19.

This CDR3 is CASMGGTGPQTQYF. The CDR3 DNA sequence: TGCGCCAGCATGGGAGGGACAGGTCCGCAGACCCAGTACTTC. V gene TRBV10-1 combines with J gene TRBJ2-5, with D perhaps TRBD1 (8 bases). CDR1 and CDR2 (germline): WNHNN, SYGVQD (reference sequence). The length of the CDR3 is 14 residues. V was cut by 7 bases and J by 6 bases, with 18 bases left in between.